The 15 T cell receptor beta chains below come from one sample, sequenced in a study of blood T cells in healthy people across ages. Through a sample-barcoded 5' primer and a J-beta primer mix, a second PCR was run for roughly 7 to 11 cycles. TCRdb reprocessed the 5' RACE reads with MiXCR, giving one entry per CDR3 protein. The sample has hundreds of thousands of distinct CDR3 sequences; roughly 48% are singletons. Sequencing was performed on blood. Receptors originate from a man aged 25-45 years in good health.

This chain connects TRBV3-1 to TRBJ2-3; possible D gene TRBD1, 5 bases. The CDR3 has 14 amino acids. Trimming removed 3 bases from V and 6 bases from J, with 13 bases in between. Germline V gene lookup returns CDR1 LGHDT and CDR2 YNNKEL (reference sequence). The CDR3 region is CASSQANRQDTQYF. CDR3 nucleotide sequence: TGTGCCAGCAGCCAGGCAAATCGACAGGATACGCAGTATTTT.

On this clonotype itself: One end of the junction does not line up with germline, which may come from a read error. The V call is TRBV25-1, the J call TRBJ2-1; D uncertain. From germline, CDR1 is MGHDK and CDR2 SYGVNS. There are 14 residues in the CDR3. CDR3: CVSSETRKNNEQFF. For the CDR3, the DNA is TGTGTCAGCAGTGAAACGAGAAAAAACAATGAGCAGTTCTTC.

This clonotype was counted once. One end of the junction is discordant with germline, which a read error may explain. This chain joins TRBV3-1 and TRBJ1-1, with D possibly matching TRBD1 (5 bases). The CDR3 sequence is 14 residues long. In germline, CDR1 is LGHDT, CDR2 YNNKEL (reference sequence). The CDR3 protein is CASSRGRGYTEVFF. The CDR3 region has the DNA TGTGCCAGCAGCCGAGGACGGGGGTACACTGAAGTTTTCTTT.

The rearrangement joins TRBV5-1 to TRBJ2-3, with TRBD1 matching over 7 bases. CDR1 is SGHRS and CDR2 is YFSETQ in the germline V gene. The CDR3 covers 16 residues. Germline trimming cut 3 bases from V and 2 bases from J; bases unmatched to any gene: 9. The CDR3 DNA sequence: TGCGCCAGCAGCTCCCAACAGGGGCCTCTCACAGATACGCAGTATTTT. Its protein product is CASSSQQGPLTDTQYF.

The chain is built from TRBV20-1 and TRBJ2-7; 11 nucleotides align to TRBD2. Germline CDR1 DFQATT, CDR2 SNEGSKA (reference sequence). The V segment lost 5 bases and the J segment 0 bases; nucleotides outside the gene matches: 3. This CDR3 is built from 14 residues. The CDR3 sequence is CSAGGTSGSYEQYF. The CDR3, as DNA: TGCAGTGCTGGAGGGACTAGCGGCTCCTACGAGCAGTACTTC.

This clonotype was detected once. CDR3 coding DNA: TGCAGTATCCCCGGGCCCAGCAACACAGATACGCAGTATTTT. Protein: CSIPGPSNTDTQYF. The chain is built from TRBV20-1 and TRBJ2-3; D is uncertain. V was pared by 8 bases and J by 2 bases, with 17 bases between. This CDR3 is built from 14 residues. Per germline, CDR1 DFQATT and CDR2 SNEGSKA (reference sequence).

This clonotype has more than one count but fewer than ten. This chain links TRBV7-9 with TRBJ2-7; a weak D match, TRBD2 (5 bases). The CDR3 runs 14 residues. With 1 base removed from V and 2 bases from J, the gap between germline ends came to 9 bases. CDR1 is SEHNR, CDR2 FQNEAQ, per germline (reference sequence). The CDR3 protein is CASSLVLEAYEQYF. CDR3 nucleotide sequence: TGTGCCAGCAGCTTAGTACTAGAAGCCTACGAGCAGTACTTC.

This clonotype was picked up a small number of times. This chain links TRBV6-5 with TRBJ1-2; D gene unclear. Germline CDR1 reads MNHEY; CDR2 reads SVGAGI. V shed 2 bases and J shed 0 bases, with 16 bases lying between them. The CDR3 length is 17 residues. The CDR3, as DNA: TGTGCCAGCAGTTACGGGTGGGCCCCAAATTCTAACTATGGCTACACCTTC. The encoded protein is CASSYGWAPNSNYGYTF.

The gene calls are TRBV7-4 and TRBJ1-1; D unclear. CDR3 length: 16 amino acids. CDR1 SGHVT and CDR2 SQSDAQ come from the germline V gene. V lost 6 bases and J lost 1, with 18 bases in between. The CDR3 protein is CASSFRRECGNTEAFF. The CDR3 nucleotides read TGTGCCAGCAGTTTTAGAAGGGAGTGCGGGAACACTGAAGCTTTCTTT.

This chain links TRBV11-3 with TRBJ2-1, with no clear D. Germline values: CDR1 SGHNT, CDR2 YENEEA. V was cut by 4 bases and J by 5 bases, with 15 bases left in between. The length of the CDR3 is 15 residues. Here the CDR3 reads CASSSYTNPDNEQFF. The CDR3 coding sequence is TGTGCCAGCAGCTCTTACACTAACCCCGACAATGAGCAGTTCTTC.

The chain recombines TRBV7-9 with TRBJ2-1, with 7 bases aligning to TRBD1. CDR3 length: 11 residues. Germline CDR1 is SEHNR and CDR2 is FQNEAQ (reference sequence). The J segment lost 13 bases and the V segment lost 6 bases, leaving 6 bases of the junction unmatched. The CDR3 reads CASSLQGRQFF. CDR3 bases: TGTGCCAGCAGTTTACAGGGGAGACAGTTCTTC.

This clonotype was seen only a few times. V usage is TRBV20-1 and J usage is TRBJ2-1; 7 bases line up with TRBD1. The junction had 13 bases not matched to a gene; V was cut back by 6 bases and J by 5 bases. The CDR3 sequence is 15 residues long. Germline-derived CDR1 and CDR2 are DFQATT and SNEGSKA (reference sequence). The CDR3: CSATETGKPDNEQFF. Written as DNA, the CDR3 is TGCAGTGCCACCGAGACAGGGAAGCCTGACAATGAGCAGTTCTTC.

This clonotype was seen a handful of times. The chain links TRBV7-9 to TRBJ2-3; a weak D match, TRBD1 (5 bases). Trimming left V 0 bases short and J 0 bases short, with 13 bases between. The CDR3 covers 17 residues. CDR1 SEHNR and CDR2 FQNEAQ come from the germline V gene (reference sequence). The CDR3 region is CASSLAWLQGSTDTQYF. CDR3 sequence (DNA): TGTGCCAGCAGCTTAGCGTGGTTGCAGGGAAGCACAGATACGCAGTATTTT.

This chain links TRBV11-1 with TRBJ1-1; D remains ambiguous. The CDR3 is 15 amino acids. CDR1 is SGHAT, CDR2 FQDESV, per germline (reference sequence). Trimming left V 8 bases short and J 0 bases short, with 16 bases between. CDR3 loop: CASASYSALNTEAFF. CDR3 sequence (DNA): TGTGCCAGCGCCTCTTATTCGGCTTTGAACACTGAAGCTTTCTTT. Full variable domain (missing parts from reference TRBV11-1 and TRBJ1-1): EAEVAQSPRYKITEKSQAVAFWCDPISGHATLYWYRQILGQGPELLVQFQDESVVDDSQLPKDRFSAERLKGVDSTLKIQPAELGDSAMYLCASASYSALNTEAFFGQGTRLTVV.

This chain links TRBV5-6 with TRBJ2-1; a possible D gene is TRBD1 (5 bases). Germline V gene lookup returns CDR1 SGHDT and CDR2 YYEEEE. Trimming removed 0 bases from V and 4 bases from J, with 14 bases in between. This CDR3 is built from 16 residues. The CDR3 here is CASSLDWDRGYNEQFF. The DNA of the CDR3 is TGTGCCAGCAGCTTGGATTGGGATAGGGGTTACAATGAGCAGTTCTTC.